The next 2 T cell receptor beta chains were all read from a single sample in a study of CD8+ T cells in alopecia areata. Specified treatment: oral pan-JAK inhibitor, 5-10 mg twice daily. RNA was isolated and reverse transcribed to cDNA, the sequencing template. Sequencing used immunoSEQ multiplex PCR; TCRdb keeps in-frame clones, though not all of them. The profile shows 64,000 or so clones, around 45% of them singletons. The sample consisted of CD8+ T cells sorted from blood, taken at approximately week 36, from a patient treated with tofacitinib. The receptors originated from a human donor with alopecia areata.

The chain carries TRBV6-1 and TRBJ2-1; D may be TRBD2 (5 bases). CDR3 length: 14 amino acids. Looked up from germline, CDR1 is MNHNS and CDR2 is SASEGT. Trimming pared 5 bases from V and 10 bases from J, leaving 18 bases between. The CDR3 protein is CASSFGLGGGEQFF. CDR3 sequence (DNA): TGTGCCAGCAGTTTTGGCCTAGGAGGTGGAGAGCAGTTCTTC.

The chain links TRBV9 to TRBJ2-1; TRBD2 might be the D (5 bases). V lost 5 bases to trimming and J lost 7 bases, with 13 bases between them. The germline V gene has CDR1 SGDLS and CDR2 YYNGEE. The CDR3 runs to 13 residues. The CDR3 region has the DNA TGTGCCAGCAGGGAGGCACCTGGGAATGAGCAGTTCTTC. Residues: CASREAPGNEQFF.